Listed below are T cell receptor beta chains from one sample, sequenced in a study of blood T cell repertoires in COVID-19. Repertoires were generated with immunoSEQ multiplex PCR, while TCRdb's copy carries only in-frame clones and drops some. The data hold about 99,000 clones, with roughly 79% observed a single time. Sample: peripheral blood. These receptors were obtained from an elderly man with COVID-19, enrolled during active disease. Both conserved end residues are part of each CDR3. The D gene is left open where the match is weak. Size is omitted from some rows. Given values are once, few, many or a class for expanded clones.

TRBD1,TRBV19,-,TRBJ2-5,TGTGCCAGTAGTGGGACCGGGACAGGGATTGGAAAGACCCAGTACTTC,CASSGTGTGIGKTQYF
-,TRBV6-5,-,TRBJ2-1,TGTGCCAGCAGTCCCCCGGGACACATCTACAATGAGCAGTTCTTC,CASSPPGHIYNEQFF
TRBD1,TRBV9,-,TRBJ2-3,TGTGCCAGCAGCATACGGGACAGGGGGAACACAGATACGCAGTATTTT,CASSIRDRGNTDTQYF
-,TRBV30,few,TRBJ1-6,TGTGCCTGGGATGCGCAGTACGGCGGGTATTTCTCACCCCTCCACTTT,CAWDAQYGGYFSPLHF
-,TRBV10-3,-,TRBJ2-3,TGTGCCATCAGTGAGTCGATGGGGGGATTTGGAACAGATACGCAGTATTTT,CAISESMGGFGTDTQYF
TRBD1,TRBV5-1,-,TRBJ2-7,TGCGCCAGCAGAGGACAGACAGGGAAGGAGTTCTACGAGCAGTACTTC,CASRGQTGKEFYEQYF
-,TRBV6-4,-,TRBJ1-2,TGTGCCAGCAGTGACGCGGGGGCTGGCTACACCTTC,CASSDAGAGYTF
TRBD2,TRBV15,-,TRBJ2-3,TGTGCCACCAGCAGAGGGCTAGCGGGGGGCCATACGCAGTATTTT,CATSRGLAGGHTQYF
-,TRBV12-3/TRBV12-4,few,TRBJ1-2,TGTGCCAGCAGCCAAACTAACTATGGCTACACCTTC,CASSQTNYGYTF
TRBD2,TRBV19,-,TRBJ2-7,TGTGCCAGCGCCACTCTGGGGGTAGCGGGAGCGAACGAGCAGTACTTC,CASATLGVAGANEQYF
-,TRBV6-5,-,TRBJ2-7,TGTGCCAGCACCTACCGAGGGAGTAGCCACGAGCAGTACTTC,CASTYRGSSHEQYF
-,TRBV5-1,-,TRBJ2-7,TGCGCCAGCAGCGCTCGACCACAGGGCAGGAGCTCCTACGAGCAGTACTTC,CASSARPQGRSSYEQYF
-,TRBV19,few,TRBJ2-3,TGTGCCACAAGAGTCTCTAGCACAGATACGCAGTATTTT,CATRVSSTDTQYF
TRBD1,TRBV4-1,-,TRBJ1-6,TGCGCCAGCAGCCATCCGGACAGGGCCAATTCACCCCTCCACTTT,CASSHPDRANSPLHF
TRBD1,TRBV9,-,TRBJ2-2,TGTGCCAGCAGCGTTACAGGGGCCGGGGAGCTGTTTTTT,CASSVTGAGELFF
TRBD1,TRBV18,-,TRBJ1-2,TGTGCCAGCTCGATACAGGGGGCAGAAAGTGGCTACACCTTC,CASSIQGAESGYTF
TRBD1,TRBV7-3,-,TRBJ2-6,TGTGCCAGCAGCTTCGTGGACAGGGGGATTAGCTCTGGGGCCAACGTCCTGACTTTC,CASSFVDRGISSGANVLTF
-,TRBV27,-,TRBJ2-5,TGTGCCAGCAGTCCGTACCAAGAGACCCAGTACTTC,CASSPYQETQYF
TRBD2,TRBV11-3,-,TRBJ2-7,TGTGCCAGCAGCTTGTACGCCGGGAGGTCCTACGAGCAGTACTTC,CASSLYAGRSYEQYF
-,TRBV28,-,TRBJ2-3,TGTGCCACCATTCAGCGGTCGCAGTATTTT,CATIQRSQYF
-,TRBV18,-,TRBJ2-6,TGTGCCAGCGCCCCAGAGGATGGGGCCAACGTCCTGACTTTC,CASAPEDGANVLTF
-,TRBV6-5,-,TRBJ2-7,TGTGCCAGCAGAGAGGATAGGACTCGTAACGAGCAGTACTTC,CASREDRTRNEQYF
TRBD2,TRBV3-1/TRBV3-2,many,TRBJ2-5,TGTGCCAGCAGCCCTCGGAGCGGGGGGGACCAAGAGACCCAGTACTTC,CASSPRSGGDQETQYF
-,TRBV19,-,TRBJ1-2,TGTGCCAGTAGTATAGAGGGACTTGGCTACACCTTC,CASSIEGLGYTF
TRBD2,TRBV19,-,TRBJ2-1,TGTGCCAGTAGTATAGCGGGAGGCCCCTACAATGAGCAGTTCTTC,CASSIAGGPYNEQFF
-,TRBV14,-,TRBJ2-5,TGTGCCAGCAGCCAAAATCCCTGGCAAGGGGGTACAAGGGAGACCCAGTACTTC,CASSQNPWQGGTRETQYF
TRBD1,TRBV12-3/TRBV12-4,once,TRBJ1-4,TGTGCCAGCAGTTACAGGGGAGACGAAAAACTGTTTTTT,CASSYRGDEKLFF
-,TRBV6-5,-,TRBJ1-6,TGTGCCAGCACCCACGGGGGAGGAGAGTCACCCCTCCACTTT,CASTHGGGESPLHF
-,TRBV10-1,-,TRBJ2-1,TGCGCCAGCAGTGAGCAGCTAAGCGGGTCCTACAATGAGCAGTTCTTC,CASSEQLSGSYNEQFF
TRBD1,TRBV10-3,-,TRBJ2-1,TGTGCCACCCAGGACAGGGTGGGTAATGAGCAGTTCTTC,CATQDRVGNEQFF
-,TRBV7-7,-,TRBJ2-7,TGTGCTAGCAGCCTCCAGGGGGGCGAGCAGTACTTC,CASSLQGGEQYF
-,TRBV6-5,-,TRBJ1-4,TGTGCCACCTCCCGGACTAATGAAAAACTGTTTTTT,CATSRTNEKLFF
TRBD2,TRBV4-1,-,TRBJ2-1,TGCGCCAGCAGCCGTGGTAGCGGGAGTCTCTCCTACAATGAGCAGTTCTTC,CASSRGSGSLSYNEQFF
-,TRBV19,-,TRBJ2-3,TGTGCCAGTTCCAAAACTGCAGGGGGGCCGGTCACAGATACGCAGTATTTT,CASSKTAGGPVTDTQYF